This T cell receptor (beta chain) derives from a study of shared clonotypes between healthy human individuals. Study observations and caveats: Naive CD4 clonotypes overlapped across several donors at around 5%.

With respect to this clone: Its antigen is unidentified.

The assay was carried out at the deep level. Sequencing used immunoSEQ multiplex PCR; TCRdb keeps in-frame clones, though not all of them. The sample includes 2 million to 2.5 million clones, 90% to 96% of them seen just once. V lost 5 bases and J 7 bases, leaving 9 bases between the germline ends. This CDR3 comprises 12 residues. CDR1 and CDR2 from the germline V gene are MDHEN and SYDVKM. Donors had no recently reported acute infections or vaccinations and were HIV-negative. The study separated CD4+ cells into CD45RA+ naive and CD45RA-negative memory subsets. The chain has TRBV28 and TRBJ1-5; no reliable D call. The specimen was naive CD4+ T cells sorted from blood. As to subset: CD45RA+ positively selected. The sequence derives from a man between 18 and 29 years old in good health. The CDR3 reads CASSAEGQPQHF. The CDR3 nucleotides are TGTGCCAGCAGTGCGGAGGGCCAGCCCCAGCATTTT.